This TCR beta chain is drawn from a study of shared clonotypes between healthy human individuals (TCRdb year 2020). Turning to the overall study: The cohort included three men and a couple of women between 18 and 49 years of age. To estimate repertoire size and how much clonotype sharing occurs between individuals, the study deeply sequenced the blood TCR repertoires of about five healthy adults. Per donor, three plates each were used for CD4 naive and CD4 memory, two for CD8 naive, and one for CD8 memory. Leukapheresis yielded between about 0.85 and 10 billion PBMCs per donor. Different laboratories and diverse techniques were used to prepare libraries and sequence TCR repertoires, to increase sequencing depth and limit assay-specific biases. Overall results and qualifications from the work: Based on pairwise subsampling, the degree of clonotype sharing among donors was expected to be affected by sequencing depth. Because the study included only a small number of donors, the genetic and exposure-history diversity represented was limited. Only blood was sampled, and tissue TCR repertoires likely differ from those in blood. Clonotypes shared by all four sorted-subset donors showed higher generation probabilities than non-shared clonotypes. Across a handful of donors, approximately 4.6% of naive CD4, 3.5% of naive CD8, 2.3% of memory CD4, and over 0.35% of memory CD8 clonotypes were shared. Larger estimated clonotype richness was generally found for naive subsets than for memory subsets. Incomplete sequencing was indicated by rarefaction of sorted-subset datasets, despite the large sequencing depth.

On this clone itself: Its antigen target is currently unknown. Per-nucleotide qualities are absent, and no much larger clonotype sits a single base away.

Healthy HIV-negative adults with no recently reported acute infections or vaccinations were included as donors. All donors were Caucasian adults living in Nashville, Tennessee, USA. CD8 memory samples were composed of magnetically selected CD45RO+ cells combined with CCR7-negative CD45RA+ effector memory (TemRA) cells. After blood collection by leukapheresis, PBMCs were isolated using Ficoll-Histopaque density gradient centrifugation and then cryopreserved in the vapor phase of liquid nitrogen. Purity and quantity of every magnetically sorted T cell population were checked by analytical flow cytometry. Genomic DNA was isolated from each sorted fraction and quantified by UV absorbance on a Nanodrop 2000c. For CDR1 and CDR2, the germline V gene (reference sequence) lists PRHDT and FYEKMQ. The germline ends are 17 bases apart after V is trimmed by 7 bases and J by 4 bases. The CDR3 sequence holds 14 residues, the cysteine and phenylalanine included. Only CDR3 DNA is held: 42 bases, read in frame from base 1.

Using the deep immunoSEQ assay, multiplex PCR amplified TCR CDR3 regions from genomic DNA. Genomic DNA extracted from each cell subset was distributed evenly over all wells of several immunoSEQ 96-well plates, and each plate served as one replicate. For sorted subsets, each replicate PCR was loaded with about 0.2 ug genomic DNA, equivalent to 30,000 or so T cell genomes. Purified libraries were quantified with a Qubit 3.0 fluorometer, sized on a Bioanalyzer 2100, and re-quantified with the KAPA Library Quantification kit. Every immunoSEQ 96-well plate was sequenced on a dedicated single-read 150-cycle Illumina NextSeq 550 flow cell. In the source study's methods: Because only junctional sequences without quality scores were contained in the immunoSEQ output, filtering matching that applied to full-length reads could not be performed. Sequences were annotated with PyIR, a Python wrapper for IgBLAST v1.9, using IMGT germline references to assign V/J genes and CDR3. Any read was removed if the V/J assignment was weak (E-value above 1e-6), the CDR3 was missing, or the read contained stop codons, out-of-frame junctions, or ambiguous translated residues. V3J clonotypes were defined as sequences sharing an identical inferred V gene, J gene, and CDR3 amino acid sequence. Percentage overlap between repertoires was calculated by dividing the number of shared unique clonotypes by the size of the smaller repertoire. Three approaches were used to assess repertoire richness: RTK rarefaction, the Chao1 estimator, and Recon v2.1 estimates of unobserved clonotypes. OLGA was used to compute generation probabilities for all TCRbeta clonotypes that the gDNA method yielded from a handful of donors. This is the immuneACCESS table as TCRdb keeps it, with only in-frame sequences that have V and J called. A part of the clones is gone; compared with another copy, unresolved V genes explain less than half, and the rest is unexplained. V, J and clone size are those of that table, while D and trimming were read from the DNA. For this sample the table gives 95,000 to 120,000 clones, of which about 71% were detected only once. The ten largest account for more than 20% of the sample.

This clonotype was sampled from a woman aged 25 to 45 in good health. The chain was built from TRBV13 and TRBJ2-7; a tentative D call is TRBD2 (5 bases match). The sequencing sample was made of memory CD8+ T cells sorted from blood. In the paper's terms, the cell subset or site label means: CD45RO+ cells pooled with CCR7-negative TemRA cells. The bases are TGTGCCAGCACCTCTAAGGCGAGGGATTACGAGCAGTACTTC. Its translation is CASTSKARDYEQYF.